The entry below gives a single T cell receptor beta chain sequence along with its context. These data belong to a study of T cells in Graves' hyperthyroidism and ophthalmopathy. The PBMCs were taken from roughly 10 ml of fresh peripheral blood. Trimming removed 3 bases from V and 0 bases from J; junction bases left unmatched: 1. CDR3 length: 16 residues. Per the germline V gene, CDR1 is KGHDR and CDR2 is SFDVKD. Amplified TCR beta CDR3 regions derived from RNA transcripts. When the TCR CDR3 underwent first-round RT-PCR, the HTBI primer set was used. TCRdb reprocessed the multiplex PCR reads via MiXCR and lists one record per CDR3 protein. In the table there are under 700,000 distinct CDR3 sequences, 16% of which are singletons.

The sequenced material came from blood. The rearrangement uses TRBV24-1 and TRBJ2-1; 10 bases are shared with TRBD2. This clonotype was sampled from a young woman with Graves' hyperthyroidism. CDR3 sequence (DNA): TGTGCCACCAGTGATCGACTAGCGGGCTCCTACAATGAGCAGTTCTTC. Protein sequence: CATSDRLAGSYNEQFF.